One and the same sample provided the 29 T cell receptor beta chains below, sequenced in a study of blood T cell repertoires in COVID-19. Libraries were prepared by immunoSEQ multiplex PCR; TCRdb keeps only in-frame clonotypes and omits some of them. The repertoire includes around 200,000 clones, about four fifths of them detected once, and roughly 7.1% sits in the top ten. The source material was peripheral blood. The receptors were gathered from a human donor in a cohort sampled during active COVID-19.

The chain joins TRBV4-2 to TRBJ1-1, with a possible D match to TRBD1 (6 bases). The CDR3 contains 16 residues. Germline CDR1 reads LGHNA; CDR2 reads YNFKEQ. Trimming removed 0 bases at V and 12 bases at J, with 23 bases between. The CDR3 coding sequence is TGTGCCAGCAGCCAAGATCTTCGAGGGGGGGAGGGTCGTACTTTCTTT. Translated, it gives CASSQDLRGGEGRTFF.

This rearrangement joins TRBV7-8 to TRBJ2-2, with a tentative D call TRBD2 (5 bases). The CDR3 contains 16 residues. Germline CDR1 SGHVS, CDR2 FQNEAQ. The germline V and J ends were trimmed by 2 bases and 7 bases, with 17 bases remaining between them. This CDR3 is CASSLTEGLTDGELFF. The CDR3 bases are TGTGCCAGCAGCTTAACAGAGGGCCTTACGGACGGGGAGCTGTTTTTT.

This rearrangement joins TRBV7-2 to TRBJ1-1, with 10 bases that match TRBD1. The CDR3 contains 15 residues. V lost 3 bases and J lost 5; bases outside the gene matches: 6. Per the germline V gene, CDR1 is SGHTA and CDR2 is FQGNSA. The CDR3, as DNA: TGTGCCAGCAGCTTGACAGGGGGCGAGGTGACTGAAGCTTTCTTT. Translated, it gives CASSLTGGEVTEAFF. Full variable domain (remainder filled in from reference TRBV7-2 and TRBJ1-1): GAGVSQSPSNKVTEKGKDVELRCDPISGHTALYWYRQSLGQGLEFLIYFQGNSAPDKSGLPSDRFSAERTGGSVSTLTIQRTQQEDSAVYLCASSLTGGEVTEAFFGQGTRLTVV.

This clone was seen only once. The chain is built from TRBV19 and TRBJ1-2; 9 bases map to TRBD1. CDR3 length equals 16 residues. Trimming removed 1 base from V and 4 bases from J; junction bases left unmatched: 7. CDR1 and CDR2 from the germline V gene are LNHDA and SQIVND (reference sequence). CDR3 residues: CASSIAGTGPGYGYTF. DNA for the CDR3: TGTGCCAGTAGTATAGCCGGGACAGGGCCCGGCTATGGCTACACCTTC.

This rearrangement joins TRBV7-3 to TRBJ2-7, with 10 bases lining up with TRBD2. Unmatched junction bases numbered 7, after V lost 5 bases and J lost 0 bases. Germline CDR1 is SGHTA and CDR2 is FQGTGA. CDR3 size: 16 residues. The CDR3 region has the DNA TGTGCCAGCAGCCCCCGACTAGCGGGCTCCTCCTACGAGCAGTACTTC. Protein sequence: CASSPRLAGSSYEQYF.

The chain recombines TRBV5-1 with TRBJ2-5; 9 nucleotides agree with TRBD2. The CDR3 length is 15 residues. CDR1 and CDR2 (germline): SGHRS, YFSETQ. J lost 5 bases, V lost 6 bases, and 11 bases had no gene match. In DNA form, the CDR3 reads TGCGCCAGCATGGCGGGGGGGGCGCTCCGGGAGACCCAGTACTTC. It translates to CASMAGGALRETQYF.

About this clone itself: This sample includes further DNA sequences coding for the same CDR3. This sequence joins TRBV24-1 and TRBJ2-3; the D is unclear. Germline V CDR1 and CDR2: KGHDR, SFDVKD. This CDR3 is 13 amino acids long. Trimming took off 3 bases at V and 0 bases at J, with 3 bases between the two ends. DNA for the CDR3: TGTGCCACCAGTGATCCTAGCACAGATACGCAGTATTTT. It specifies CATSDPSTDTQYF.

The J gene is TRBJ1-1, the V gene TRBV4-1, with TRBD1 identical over 8 bases. This CDR3 has 15 residues. Germline values: CDR1 MGHRA, CDR2 YSYEKL. The V and J ends lost 3 bases and 4 bases, in that order; junction bases with no gene match: 7. The CDR3 loop reads CASSHLDRVRTEAFF. The CDR3 nucleotides read TGCGCCAGCAGCCACCTGGACAGGGTCCGCACTGAAGCTTTCTTT.

The J gene is TRBJ1-1, the V gene TRBV4-1, with a tentative D call TRBD1 (5 bases). Germline CDR1 MGHRA, CDR2 YSYEKL. V was cut by 0 bases and J by 4 bases, with 12 bases left in between. This CDR3 has 15 residues. CDR3 bases: TGCGCCAGCAGCCAAGAAGGGGTTTTAAGCACTGAAGCTTTCTTT. Translating gives CASSQEGVLSTEAFF.

V gene TRBV2 combines with J gene TRBJ1-4; D gene ambiguous. Germline CDR1 is SNHLY and CDR2 is FYNNEI. With 6 bases removed from V and 6 bases from J, the gap between germline ends came to 11 bases. The CDR3 extends over 13 amino acids. As DNA, the CDR3 is TGTGCCAGCAGGGCCGCCCCCCATGAAAAACTGTTTTTT. Protein: CASRAAPHEKLFF.

The chain links TRBV11-3 to TRBJ2-1; TRBD2 agrees at 9 bases. Trimming removed 4 bases from V and 9 bases from J; junction bases left unmatched: 7. Germline assignment: CDR1 SGHNT and CDR2 YENEEA. The CDR3 length is 14 residues. The chain's CDR3 is CASSSRGGAGEQFF. CDR3 in DNA: TGTGCCAGCAGCTCTCGCGGGGGGGCCGGTGAGCAGTTCTTC. The full variable domain, with the rest looked up from reference TRBV11-3 and TRBJ2-1, is EAGVVQSPRYKIIEKKQPVAFWCNPISGHNTLYWYLQNLGQGPELLIRYENEEAVDDSQLPKDRFSAERLKGVDSTLKIQPAELGDSAVYLCASSSRGGAGEQFFGPGTRLTVL.

The chain links TRBV6-5 to TRBJ1-1; no firm D call. V was trimmed by 7 bases and J by 4 bases, leaving 19 bases between them. This CDR3 contains 15 residues. Per the germline V gene, CDR1 is MNHEY and CDR2 is SVGAGI. The CDR3, as DNA: TGTGCCAGCACTCTAACAGAAAGCCTGATCACTGAAGCTTTCTTT. It encodes CASTLTESLITEAFF.

The CDR3 loop is CASSEHLQAVLSEQYF. The CDR3 DNA is TGTGCCAGCAGTGAACACCTACAGGCAGTCTTAAGCGAGCAGTACTTC. This sequence joins TRBV6-1 and TRBJ2-7, with D possibly matching TRBD1 (5 bases). The CDR3 is 16 amino acids. Germline V lookup: CDR1 MNHNS, CDR2 SASEGT. The V end lost 2 bases, the J end lost 6 bases, and 20 bases lay between the germline ends.

Only a few counts were recorded for this clone. The chain is built from TRBV4-1 and TRBJ1-6, with TRBD1 matching 12 bases. The germline CDR1 and CDR2 sequences are MGHRA and YSYEKL. Trimming removed 0 bases from V and 9 bases from J; junction bases left unmatched: 9. The CDR3 is 18 amino acids. The CDR3 protein is CASSQDPRDRGQVSPLHF. The CDR3 region has the DNA TGCGCCAGCAGCCAAGATCCCCGGGACAGGGGGCAGGTTTCACCCCTCCACTTT.

This clone was observed a few times. This chain connects TRBV5-1 to TRBJ2-1, with 7 bases lining up with TRBD2. Germline lookup yields CDR1 SGHRS and CDR2 YFSETQ. V trimming: 4 bases; J trimming: 5 bases; junction bases outside the gene matches: 6. This CDR3 region has 14 residues. The CDR3 DNA reads TGCGCCAGCAGCGGCGGGGGAGTGGACAATGAGCAGTTCTTC. This sequence encodes CASSGGGVDNEQFF.

This chain uses TRBV6-5 with TRBJ2-7; D is possibly TRBD2 (5 bases). V was pared by 5 bases and J by 2 bases, with 13 bases between. Germline V gene data show CDR1 as MNHEY and CDR2 as SVGAGI. This CDR3 contains 14 residues. The CDR3 coding sequence is TGTGCCAGCAGTCGACAAGGACTCACCTACGAGCAGTACTTC. This gives the protein CASSRQGLTYEQYF.

The V gene is TRBV6-6, the J gene TRBJ1-5; tentatively, D is TRBD1 (5 bases). Trimming cost V 6 bases and J 0 bases, with 15 bases left between them. Germline-derived CDR1 and CDR2 are MNHNY and SVGAGI (reference sequence). The CDR3 covers 16 residues. The CDR3 here is CASSPAGISSNQPQHF. The CDR3, as DNA: TGTGCCAGCAGCCCCGCAGGGATAAGTAGCAATCAGCCCCAGCATTTT.

CDR3 sequence (DNA): TGTGCCAGCAGCGCAGTCGAGGGATCAGGAAACACCATATATTTT. Translated, it gives CASSAVEGSGNTIYF. The V and J genes are TRBV7-2 and TRBJ1-3; D is unresolved. Germline CDR1 SGHTA, CDR2 FQGNSA. This CDR3 contains 15 residues. Between the trimmed V and J ends, which lost 5 bases and 4 bases, there was a span of 15 bases.

The chain uses TRBV3-1 (or the pseudogene TRBV3-2) and TRBJ1-5; tentatively, D is TRBD1 (5 bases). Germline V gene data show CDR1 as LGHDT and CDR2 as YNNKEL (reference sequence). The ends were cut back, 3 bases at V and 2 bases at J, with 11 bases in the middle. This CDR3 has 15 amino acids. The CDR3 reads CASSHAGTGNQPQHF. CDR3 nucleotide sequence: TGTGCCAGCAGCCACGCAGGGACTGGCAATCAGCCCCAGCATTTT.

The gene calls are TRBV9 and TRBJ1-6; a possible D gene is TRBD1 (5 bases). There are 14 residues in the CDR3. The germline V gene encodes CDR1 SGDLS and CDR2 YYNGEE. The V and J ends lost 0 bases and 6 bases respectively, with 7 bases between them. The CDR3 loop is CASSVETANSPLHF. The CDR3 nucleotides are TGTGCCAGCAGCGTAGAGACAGCTAATTCACCCCTCCACTTT.

The chain combines TRBV27 with TRBJ1-1, with 7 positions matching TRBD1. Germline V CDR1 and CDR2: MNHEY, SMNVEV (reference sequence). This CDR3 spans 14 amino acids. With V trimmed by 5 bases and J by 4 bases, 7 bases remained unmatched. The CDR3, as DNA: TGTGCCAGCAGTCGTAAGTCAGGGGGCACTGAAGCTTTCTTT. Translation gives CASSRKSGGTEAFF.

This clone was recorded only once. The CDR3 is CASSLEGQGKETQYF. The CDR3 coding sequence is TGTGCCAGCAGCTTAGAGGGACAGGGGAAAGAGACCCAGTACTTC. The rearrangement links TRBV13 to TRBJ2-5, with 10 bases fitting TRBD1. Germline V gives CDR1 PRHDT, CDR2 FYEKMQ (reference sequence). This CDR3 comprises 15 residues. Trimming cost V 1 base and J 3 bases; bases outside gene matches: 2.

The chain carries TRBV11-2 and TRBJ2-6; the D is unclear. CDR1 and CDR2 (germline): SGHAT, FQNNGV. This CDR3 has 15 amino acids. Trimming left V 5 bases short and J 1 base short, with 9 bases between. The CDR3 here is CASSPSPSGANVLTF. In nucleotides, the CDR3 is TGTGCCAGCAGCCCAAGCCCTTCTGGGGCCAACGTCCTGACTTTC.

This chain uses TRBV2 with TRBJ2-2, with D perhaps TRBD1 (5 bases). Germline values: CDR1 SNHLY, CDR2 FYNNEI. The CDR3 has 14 residues. The ends were cut back, 6 bases at V and 7 bases at J, with 15 bases in the middle. The CDR3 spells CASRGWQGGGELFF. The DNA for the CDR3 is TGTGCCAGCAGGGGGTGGCAGGGCGGCGGGGAGCTGTTTTTT.

In DNA, the CDR3 is TGCGCCAGCAGCTTGAGCAGGGGAAACTACAATGAGCAGTTCTTC. Protein sequence: CASSLSRGNYNEQFF. J is TRBJ2-1 and V is TRBV5-1; D may be TRBD1 (6 bases). Between the trimmed V and J ends, which lost 1 base and 3 bases, there was a span of 11 bases. The length of the CDR3 is 15 residues. The germline V gene encodes CDR1 SGHRS and CDR2 YFSETQ.

The chain recombines TRBV5-1 with TRBJ2-7; TRBD2 matches 15 bases. This CDR3 contains 16 residues. Trimming removed 2 bases from V and 4 bases from J; junction bases left unmatched: 4. Germline CDR1 is SGHRS and CDR2 is YFSETQ. As DNA, the CDR3 is TGCGCCAGCAGCTTACGGACTAGCGGGGGGGCGTACGAGCAGTACTTC. It is translated as CASSLRTSGGAYEQYF.

The chain carries TRBV5-8 and TRBJ1-5; no clear D gene. Germline V gene data show CDR1 as SGHTS and CDR2 as YDEGEE. The CDR3 runs 14 residues. Deletions cut 3 bases from V and 0 bases from J, with 7 bases between. CDR3 region: CASSSLNSNQPQHF. DNA of the CDR3: TGTGCCAGCAGCTCGTTAAATAGCAATCAGCCCCAGCATTTT.

This clone was detected only a few times. The rearrangement links TRBV7-9 to TRBJ1-1; D is perhaps TRBD1 (6 bases). V dropped 1 base and J dropped 7 bases, with 16 bases sitting between them. Germline values: CDR1 SEHNR, CDR2 FQNEAQ (reference sequence). This CDR3 spans 15 amino acids. The CDR3 is CASSLGIGGHVEAFF. Written as DNA, the CDR3 is TGTGCCAGCAGCTTAGGTATCGGGGGGCATGTTGAAGCTTTCTTT. Filled out from reference TRBV7-9 and TRBJ1-1, the complete variable domain reads DTGVSQNPRHKITKRGQNVTFRCDPISEHNRLYWYRQTLGQGPEFLTYFQNEAQLEKSRLLSDRFSAERPKGSFSTLEIQRTEQGDSAMYLCASSLGIGGHVEAFFGQGTRLTVV.

The chain joins TRBV10-3 to TRBJ2-5, with 10 bases fitting TRBD1. Germline V gives CDR1 ENHRY, CDR2 SYGVKD. The V segment lost 4 bases and the J segment 5 bases; nucleotides outside the gene matches: 10. This CDR3 comprises 16 residues. CDR3 residues: CAISGSGTGDMETQYF. CDR3 bases: TGTGCCATCAGTGGGTCCGGGACAGGGGATATGGAGACCCAGTACTTC.